These 2 T cell receptor beta chains share one sample of origin, sequenced in a study of beta chain features in type 1 diabetes. TCRB transcripts that were expressed got sequenced, as all of the isolated RNA had been reverse transcribed. Generated by immunoSEQ multiplex PCR, the TCRdb table keeps only in-frame clones and is missing some. This sample has 900,000 or so clones, with roughly 15% found just once. The material sequenced was naive CD4+ T cells from blood. Receptors originate from a young woman in good health.

The sample holds a few counts of this clone. The chain couples TRBV29-1 to TRBJ1-1, with D unresolved. The CDR3 contains 11 residues. Between the trimmed V and J ends, which lost 5 bases and 1 base, there was a span of 5 bases. The germline V gene encodes CDR1 SQVTM and CDR2 ANQGSEA. The CDR3 loop is CSVFENTEAFF. As DNA, the CDR3 is TGCAGCGTTTTTGAGAACACTGAAGCTTTCTTT.

The sample holds many counts of this clone. The V gene is TRBV21-1, the J gene TRBJ2-4; the table gives TRBD2 as D, unverified against the DNA. TRBV21-1 is a documented pseudogene. This CDR3 has 17 residues. CDR3 DNA: TGTGCCAGCACCCCATCACTAGCGAGGATTAACAAAAACATTCAGTACTTC. Translated, it gives CASTPSLARINKNIQYF.